The 31 T cell receptor beta chains given below trace back to one sample, sequenced in a study of T cell responses to AZD1222 COVID-19 vaccine. The assay was immunoSEQ multiplex PCR, and TCRdb's table has in-frame clones only and misses some. The data hold about 83,000 clones, with roughly 90% observed a single time. The sample here was peripheral blood, taken on day 0 of MenACWY control vaccination. These receptors were taken from an adult in good health.

The rearrangement joins TRBV2 to TRBJ1-4; possibly TRBD1 for D (6 bases). V dropped 6 bases and J dropped 8 bases, with 19 bases sitting between them. CDR1 SNHLY and CDR2 FYNNEI come from the germline V gene. CDR3 length: 15 amino acids. CDR3 sequence: CASRADRKGGEKLFF. The CDR3, as DNA: TGTGCCAGCAGAGCCGACAGGAAAGGTGGGGAAAAACTGTTTTTT.

The CDR3 here is CASSQDWGQGGELFF. The CDR3 region has the DNA TGCGCCAGCAGCCAAGACTGGGGGCAGGGCGGGGAGCTGTTTTTT. The chain employs TRBV4-3 and TRBJ2-2; a possible D gene is TRBD1 (6 bases). Between the trimmed V and J ends, which lost 0 bases and 7 bases, there was a span of 12 bases. This CDR3 is built from 15 residues. The germline V gene encodes CDR1 LGHNA and CDR2 YSLEER.

The gene calls are TRBV2 and TRBJ1-6; D perhaps matches TRBD1 (6 bases). The CDR3 runs to 12 residues. Trimming removed 8 bases from V and 11 bases from J, with 13 bases in between. From germline, CDR1 is SNHLY and CDR2 FYNNEI. As DNA, the CDR3 is TGTGCCAGCCTGTCGGACAGCGCACCCCTCCACTTT. It translates to CASLSDSAPLHF.

The chain is built from TRBV4-3 and TRBJ2-2; D is uncertain. This CDR3 contains 16 residues. Germline loops: CDR1 LGHNA, CDR2 YSLEER. V was cut by 1 base and J by 2 bases, with 11 bases left in between. DNA for the CDR3: TGCGCCAGCAGCCAAGTCTGGTCAGGAAACACCGGGGAGCTGTTTTTT. Residues: CASSQVWSGNTGELFF.

For the CDR3, the DNA is TGTGCCAGCAGCCCAGAGGAGGTCCAGCCCCAGCATTTT. Protein sequence: CASSPEEVQPQHF. The chain carries TRBV7-9 and TRBJ1-5, with D unclear. The V gene's germline CDR1 is SEHNR and CDR2 FQNEAQ (reference sequence). This CDR3 has 13 amino acids. V was trimmed by 5 bases and J by 7 bases, leaving 12 bases between them.

V gene TRBV5-6 combines with J gene TRBJ1-5; D is unclear. With 0 bases removed from V and 6 bases from J, the gap between germline ends came to 4 bases. CDR1 is SGHDT and CDR2 is YYEEEE in the germline V gene. The CDR3 length is 12 residues. The chain's CDR3 is CASSLEGQPQHF. The CDR3 DNA is TGTGCCAGCAGCTTGGAGGGTCAGCCCCAGCATTTT.

The genes are TRBV11-2 and TRBJ2-7; a weak D match, TRBD1 (5 bases). The germline V gene has CDR1 SGHAT and CDR2 FQNNGV. V was cut by 1 base and J by 5 bases, with 9 bases left in between. CDR3 size: 13 residues. As DNA, the CDR3 is TGTGCCAGCAGCTTAGGCAGGGCCCACGAGCAGTACTTC. Its protein is CASSLGRAHEQYF.

J is TRBJ2-1 and V is TRBV12-3 or TRBV12-4, with D perhaps matching TRBD2 (6 bases). There are 13 residues in the CDR3. The V gene lost 6 bases and the J gene lost 12 bases, with 18 bases spanning the gap. This CDR3 is CASRSEGGQRQFF. CDR3 nucleotides: TGTGCCAGCAGAAGTGAGGGAGGCCAGAGGCAGTTCTTC.

V gene TRBV27 combines with J gene TRBJ2-5; D is unclear. V lost 7 bases, J lost 4 bases, and 13 bases lay in between. The V gene's germline CDR1 is MNHEY and CDR2 SMNVEV (reference sequence). This CDR3 has 13 residues. The CDR3 DNA is TGTGCCAGCACGCCTGGCGGCCGAGAGACCCAGTACTTC. Its translation is CASTPGGRETQYF.

This clone was detected a few times. The chain employs TRBV6-5 and TRBJ2-5; no clear D gene. Germline CDR1 MNHEY, CDR2 SVGAGI. V lost 4 bases and J 2 bases, leaving 8 bases between the germline ends. This CDR3 is 13 amino acids long. This CDR3 is CASSFEAQETQYF. In DNA, the CDR3 is TGTGCCAGCAGTTTCGAGGCGCAAGAGACCCAGTACTTC.

The gene calls are TRBV6-2 or TRBV6-3 and TRBJ2-7; TRBD2 aligns across 7 bases. J gave up 4 bases and V 2 bases, and 14 bases lay outside the gene matches. Germline CDR1 and CDR2: MNHEY and SVGEGT. The CDR3 is 17 amino acids. CDR3 in amino acids: CASSYPFWAGEKYEQYF. The CDR3 coding sequence is TGTGCCAGCAGTTACCCTTTTTGGGCGGGGGAGAAATACGAGCAGTACTTC.

The J gene is TRBJ2-5, the V gene TRBV28, with TRBD2 identical over 12 bases. CDR1 MDHEN and CDR2 SYDVKM come from the germline V gene. V lost 9 bases, J lost 5 bases, and 16 bases stayed unmatched. This CDR3 comprises 17 residues. The CDR3, as DNA: TGTGCCAGTTCCCAATTAGGACTAGCGGGAATCACGGAGACCCAGTACTTC. Translating gives CASSQLGLAGITETQYF.

For the CDR3, the DNA is TGTGCCAGCAGTTTTGGGCAGAACGGCTACGAGCAGTACTTC. As protein: CASSFGQNGYEQYF. The chain has TRBV28 and TRBJ2-7, with unresolved D. The ends were cut back, 3 bases at V and 3 bases at J, with 12 bases in the middle. The CDR3 is 14 residues long. The V gene's germline CDR1 is MDHEN and CDR2 SYDVKM.

The chain has TRBV6-2 or TRBV6-3 and TRBJ2-3; no clear D. CDR1 is MNHEY, CDR2 SVGEGT, per germline. The CDR3 covers 15 residues. V gave up 0 bases and J gave up 6 bases, with 13 bases separating them. CDR3 loop: CASSYSKGNADTQYF. In DNA form, the CDR3 reads TGTGCCAGCAGTTACTCGAAGGGCAACGCGGATACGCAGTATTTT.

Here the CDR3 reads CAIGGTRDEQFF. For the CDR3, the DNA is TGTGCCATCGGAGGGACTAGGGATGAGCAGTTCTTC. The chain carries TRBV10-3 and TRBJ2-1; 8 bases map to TRBD2. Per germline, CDR1 ENHRY and CDR2 SYGVKD. This CDR3 has 12 residues. V trimming: 8 bases; J trimming: 8 bases; junction bases outside the gene matches: 5.

The rearrangement uses TRBV7-2 and TRBJ2-7; 7 bases fit TRBD2. Per the germline V gene, CDR1 is SGHTA and CDR2 is FQGNSA. V shed 0 bases and J 7 bases; nucleotides not matched to a gene: 9. The CDR3 totals 15 residues. The CDR3 nucleotides are TGTGCCAGCAGCTTAGCGGTGGCTAGCGGTCCGGAGCAGTACTTC. It is translated as CASSLAVASGPEQYF.

With respect to this clone: Other DNA sequences within the sample encode an identical CDR3. The genes are TRBV7-2 and TRBJ1-5, with D perhaps matching TRBD1 (6 bases). There are 13 residues in the CDR3. Germline assignment: CDR1 SGHTA and CDR2 FQGNSA. Trimming stripped 5 bases from V and 6 bases from J, with 11 bases between. CDR3 bases: TGTGCCAGCAGCCCTCAGGGGAGTCAGCCCCAGCATTTT. Residues: CASSPQGSQPQHF.

The chain employs TRBV11-2 and TRBJ2-7; 11 bases line up with TRBD1. Germline loops: CDR1 SGHAT, CDR2 FQNNGV. With V trimmed by 4 bases and J by 3 bases, 8 bases remained unmatched. CDR3 size: 16 residues. This CDR3 is CASSSTSGTGGYEQYF. The CDR3 DNA follows: TGTGCCAGCAGCTCCACTTCAGGGACAGGGGGCTACGAGCAGTACTTC. The complete variable domain, with remaining parts taken from reference TRBV11-2 and TRBJ2-7, reads EAGVAQSPRYKIIEKRQSVAFWCNPISGHATLYWYQQILGQGPKLLIQFQNNGVVDDSQLPKDRFSAERLKGVDSTLKIQPAKLEDSAVYLCASSSTSGTGGYEQYFGPGTRLTVT.

The chain has TRBV27 and TRBJ1-5, with D perhaps matching TRBD1 (5 bases). V lost 6 bases and J 1 base, leaving 13 bases between the germline ends. In germline, CDR1 is MNHEY, CDR2 SMNVEV (reference sequence). The CDR3 spans 15 residues. The CDR3 DNA sequence: TGTGCCAGCAGGGCGGGGGTCATCAGCAATCAGCCCCAGCATTTT. Protein sequence: CASRAGVISNQPQHF.

V and J are TRBV19 and TRBJ2-3, with 9 positions matching TRBD1. J was trimmed by 4 bases and V by 1 base; bases with no gene match: 6. Germline CDR1 LNHDA, CDR2 SQIVND (reference sequence). The CDR3 sequence is 16 residues long. In nucleotides, the CDR3 is TGTGCCAGTAGTATAGGCGGACAGGGGATAGCAGATACGCAGTATTTT. The encoded protein is CASSIGGQGIADTQYF.

The chain links TRBV6-2 or TRBV6-3 to TRBJ2-7, with D perhaps being TRBD1 or TRBD2 (5 bases each). Germline V gene sequence: CDR1 MNHEY, CDR2 SVGEGT. The CDR3 is 14 residues long. Trimming left V 3 bases short and J 7 bases short, with 16 bases between. Here the CDR3 reads CASSYGQRGWEQYF. The CDR3, as DNA: TGTGCCAGCAGTTATGGTCAGAGGGGATGGGAGCAGTACTTC.

DNA for the CDR3: TGTGCCAGCAGTTTAATTAATATGAATCAGCCCCAGCATTTT. Its protein product is CASSLINMNQPQHF. The chain has TRBV28 and TRBJ1-5; no clear D gene. V dropped 2 bases and J dropped 4 bases, with 9 bases sitting between them. In germline, CDR1 is MDHEN, CDR2 SYDVKM. CDR3 length: 14 amino acids.

The V gene is TRBV6-5, the J gene TRBJ1-2, with a possible D match to TRBD1 (5 bases). Germline lookup yields CDR1 MNHEY and CDR2 SVGAGI. The CDR3 length is 14 residues. V was trimmed by 4 bases and J by 4 bases, leaving 13 bases between them. CDR3 residues: CASSSTLTAYGYTF. CDR3 DNA: TGTGCCAGCAGTTCCACCCTGACAGCCTATGGCTACACCTTC.

The chain recombines TRBV4-1 with TRBJ1-3, with D unclear. This CDR3 has 16 residues. CDR1 is MGHRA, CDR2 YSYEKL, per germline. V was trimmed by 0 bases and J by 4 bases, leaving 13 bases between them. CDR3 in DNA: TGCGCCAGCAGCCAAGATAGGAGAGGTCCAGGAAACACCATATATTTT. Protein product: CASSQDRRGPGNTIYF.

In DNA form, the CDR3 reads TGTGCCAGCAGCTACCCCCACGGGAGAGCGGCAGAGCAGTACTTC. Translation: CASSYPHGRAAEQYF. The V gene is TRBV7-9, the J gene TRBJ2-7; D perhaps matches TRBD2 (6 bases). This CDR3 has 15 residues. The V end was cut by 4 bases, the J end by 7 bases, with 20 bases between. CDR1 and CDR2 (germline): SEHNR, FQNEAQ (reference sequence). Full variable domain (missing parts from reference TRBV7-9 and TRBJ2-7): DTGVSQNPRHKITKRGQNVTFRCDPISEHNRLYWYRQTLGQGPEFLTYFQNEAQLEKSRLLSDRFSAERPKGSFSTLEIQRTEQGDSAMYLCASSYPHGRAAEQYFGPGTRLTVT.

This clone was recorded only once. The rearrangement links TRBV16 to TRBJ1-3; perhaps TRBD1 as D (6 bases). This CDR3 spans 15 amino acids. The germline CDR1 and CDR2 sequences are KGHSY and FQNENV. V lost 0 bases to trimming and J lost 2 bases, with 8 bases between them. DNA of the CDR3: TGTGCCAGCAGCCAATCTCAGGGGCCTGGAAACACCATATATTTT. Translating gives CASSQSQGPGNTIYF.

The chain uses TRBV5-1 and TRBJ2-7, with a tentative D call TRBD2 (6 bases). The CDR3 is 15 amino acids. Trimming cost V 4 bases and J 0 bases, with 14 bases left between them. Germline CDR1 SGHRS, CDR2 YFSETQ. DNA for the CDR3: TGCGCCAGCAGCGGGGGACGGGAGACCTCCTACGAGCAGTACTTC. As protein: CASSGGRETSYEQYF.

V usage is TRBV28 and J usage is TRBJ1-2, with a possible D match to TRBD1 (6 bases). The V gene's germline CDR1 is MDHEN and CDR2 SYDVKM. V was pared by 10 bases and J by 2 bases, with 11 bases between. This CDR3 spans 12 amino acids. The CDR3 DNA reads TGTGCCACTCAGACAGGAAACTATGGCTACACCTTC. This sequence encodes CATQTGNYGYTF.

V gene TRBV19 combines with J gene TRBJ1-1, with a weak D call TRBD1 (6 bases). V shed 5 bases and J shed 5 bases, with 24 bases lying between them. CDR3 length equals 17 residues. Germline loops: CDR1 LNHDA, CDR2 SQIVND (reference sequence). CDR3 sequence: CASSWATGRITGTEAFF. CDR3 nucleotide sequence: TGTGCCAGTAGTTGGGCCACAGGGAGAATAACTGGTACTGAAGCTTTCTTT.

The rearrangement links TRBV30 to TRBJ1-1; a weak D match, TRBD1 (6 bases). Germline-derived CDR1 and CDR2 are GTSNPN and SVGIG (reference sequence). V dropped 5 bases and J dropped 5 bases, with 15 bases sitting between them. CDR3 length equals 13 residues. CDR3 loop: CAWSVGAETEAFF. The CDR3 DNA is TGTGCCTGGTCCGTGGGGGCTGAAACTGAAGCTTTCTTT.

V is TRBV3-1 (or the pseudogene TRBV3-2) and J is TRBJ1-2; D gene ambiguous. Germline CDR1 reads LGHDT; CDR2 reads YNNKEL (reference sequence). Trimming removed 0 bases from V and 4 bases from J, with 6 bases in between. The CDR3 is 13 residues long. CDR3 sequence: CASSQEPSYGYTF. The CDR3 region has the DNA TGTGCCAGCAGCCAAGAGCCAAGCTATGGCTACACCTTC.